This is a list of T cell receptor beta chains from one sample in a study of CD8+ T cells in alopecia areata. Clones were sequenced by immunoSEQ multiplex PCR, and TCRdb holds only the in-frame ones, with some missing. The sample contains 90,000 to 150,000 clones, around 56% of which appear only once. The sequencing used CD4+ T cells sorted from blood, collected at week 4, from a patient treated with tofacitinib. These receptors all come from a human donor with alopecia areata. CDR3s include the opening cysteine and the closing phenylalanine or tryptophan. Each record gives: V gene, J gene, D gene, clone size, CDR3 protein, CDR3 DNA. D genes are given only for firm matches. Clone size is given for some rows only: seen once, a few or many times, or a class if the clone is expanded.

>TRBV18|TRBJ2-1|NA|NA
CASSPALVEQFF
TGTGCCAGCTCACCAGCACTCGTCGAGCAGTTCTTC
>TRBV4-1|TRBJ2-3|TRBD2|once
CASSQPTSGKRTDTQYF
TGCGCCAGCAGCCAACCCACTAGCGGGAAACGCACAGATACGCAGTATTTT
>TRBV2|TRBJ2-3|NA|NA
CASLQRESRTDTQYF
TGTGCCAGCCTCCAACGGGAGAGTCGCACAGATACGCAGTATTTT
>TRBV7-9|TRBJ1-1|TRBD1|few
CASSPDRGAFF
TGTGCCAGCAGCCCGGACAGGGGAGCTTTCTTT
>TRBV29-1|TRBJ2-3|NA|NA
CSVESLGLGTDTQYF
TGCAGCGTTGAATCGTTGGGACTGGGCACAGATACGCAGTATTTT
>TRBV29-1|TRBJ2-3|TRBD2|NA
CSVDSQLLAGGTDTQYF
TGCAGCGTTGATTCTCAGCTCTTAGCGGGCGGCACAGATACGCAGTATTTT
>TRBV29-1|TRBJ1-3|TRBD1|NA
CSVSRTGADSGNTIYF
TGCAGCGTTTCCCGGACAGGGGCAGATTCTGGAAACACCATATATTTT
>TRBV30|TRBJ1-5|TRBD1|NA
CAWSPGTARNQPQHF
TGTGCCTGGAGTCCCGGGACAGCCCGGAATCAGCCCCAGCATTTT
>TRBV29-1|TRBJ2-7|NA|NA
CSAGTGRYEQYF
TGCAGCGCCGGGACGGGACGTTACGAGCAGTACTTC
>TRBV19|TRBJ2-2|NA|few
CASATRLRIGGELFF
TGTGCCAGTGCAACTCGACTGCGAATTGGCGGGGAGCTGTTTTTT
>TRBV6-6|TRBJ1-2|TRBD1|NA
CASSLGGTGGNGYTF
TGTGCCAGCAGTTTGGGAGGGACAGGGGGGAATGGCTACACCTTC
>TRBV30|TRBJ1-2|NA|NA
CAWSGAQPAGVYGYTF
TGTGCCTGGAGTGGGGCCCAGCCGGCGGGGGTTTACGGCTACACCTTC